This T cell receptor beta chain emerged from a study of shared clonotypes between healthy human individuals. Germline assignment: CDR1 SGHKS and CDR2 YYEKEE (reference sequence). The CDR3 runs to 15 residues. Trimming removed 0 bases from V and 7 bases from J, with 17 bases in between. The assay used deep level. Measured with immunoSEQ multiplex PCR; TCRdb has only the in-frame clones, and not every one. The sample lists about 1.5 million clones, roughly 96% occurring once. Study-wide results and limits: Non-shared clonotypes showed lower generation probabilities than clonotypes common to all four donors.

Negatively enriched CD4+ T cells were divided by CD45RA into naive and memory. With respect to this clone: Its antigen is currently unknown.

Sample: naive CD4+ T cells sorted from blood. Regarding subset: CD45RA+ positively selected. The sequence came from a young man in good health. V is TRBV5-5 and J is TRBJ2-7; D is perhaps TRBD1 or TRBD2 (7 bases each). The CDR3 DNA follows: TGTGCCAGCAGCTTGGCCCGCCTCCAGGGGGGGGAGCAGTACTTC. Amino acid sequence: CASSLARLQGGEQYF.